This T cell receptor (beta chain) was captured in a study of control samples from healthy donors and cancer patients. Only in-frame clones appear in the TCRdb table, and some are missing; sequencing was by immunoSEQ multiplex PCR. The table includes 150,000 to 200,000 clones, 85% to 90% detected once. Trimming pared 0 bases from V and 7 bases from J, leaving 7 bases between. Germline V gene lookup returns CDR1 SGHTA and CDR2 FQGNSA. The CDR3 has 13 residues. This sequence was found in a woman aged 45 to 65 in good health. The sample was blood. The chain couples TRBV7-2 to TRBJ1-3; a weak D match, TRBD1 (5 bases). Here the CDR3 reads CASSLAGANTIYF. The CDR3 DNA sequence: TGTGCCAGCAGCTTAGCTGGGGCGAACACCATATATTTT.